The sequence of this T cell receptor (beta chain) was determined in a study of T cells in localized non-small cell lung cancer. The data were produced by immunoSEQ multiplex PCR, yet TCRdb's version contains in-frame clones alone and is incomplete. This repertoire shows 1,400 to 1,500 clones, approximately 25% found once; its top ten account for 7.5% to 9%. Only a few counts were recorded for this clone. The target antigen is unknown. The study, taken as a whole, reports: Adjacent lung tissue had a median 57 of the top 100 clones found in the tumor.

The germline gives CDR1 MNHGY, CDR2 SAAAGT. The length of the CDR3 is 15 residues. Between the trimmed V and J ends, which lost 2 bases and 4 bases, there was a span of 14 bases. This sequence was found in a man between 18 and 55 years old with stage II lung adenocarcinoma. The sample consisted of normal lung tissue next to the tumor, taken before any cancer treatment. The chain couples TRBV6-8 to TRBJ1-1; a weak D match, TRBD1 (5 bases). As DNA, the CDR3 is TGTGCCAGCAGTTACAGGGGCAGATCGGGCACTGAAGCTTTCTTT. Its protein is CASSYRGRSGTEAFF.